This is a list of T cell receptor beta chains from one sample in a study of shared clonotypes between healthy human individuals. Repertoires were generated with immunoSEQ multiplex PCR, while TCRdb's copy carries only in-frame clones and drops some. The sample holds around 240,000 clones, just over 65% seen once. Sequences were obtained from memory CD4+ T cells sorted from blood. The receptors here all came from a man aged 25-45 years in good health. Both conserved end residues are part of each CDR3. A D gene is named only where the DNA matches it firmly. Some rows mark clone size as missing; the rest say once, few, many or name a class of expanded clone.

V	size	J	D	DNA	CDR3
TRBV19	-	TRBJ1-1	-	TGTGCCAGTAGTACCTCCCTCAAGGGTACTGAAGCTTTCTTT	CASSTSLKGTEAFF
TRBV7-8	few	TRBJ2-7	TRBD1	TGTGCCAGCAGCTGGCTTGGGACAGCCTCCTACGAGCAGTACTTC	CASSWLGTASYEQYF
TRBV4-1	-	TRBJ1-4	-	TGCGCCAGCAGCCAACTGACGGATGGATATGCAACTAATGAAAAACTGTTTTTT	CASSQLTDGYATNEKLFF
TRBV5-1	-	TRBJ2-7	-	TGCGCCAGCAGCTTTGGACACGACGAGCAGTACTTC	CASSFGHDEQYF
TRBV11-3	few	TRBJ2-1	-	TGTGCCAGCAGCTTAGGGACCGGGACGAACAATGAGCAGTTCTTC	CASSLGTGTNNEQFF
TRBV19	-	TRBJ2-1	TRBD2	TGTGCCAGTAGTCCTGAAGGCCTTAGCGGGAGGAATGAGCAGTTCTTC	CASSPEGLSGRNEQFF
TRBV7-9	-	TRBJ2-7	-	TGTGCCAGCAGCTTGGTCAACAACGGTTTCTCCGAGCAGTACTTC	CASSLVNNGFSEQYF
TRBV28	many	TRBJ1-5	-	TGTGCCAGCAGTTGGAGGTCAGGTGGGCAGCCCCAGCATTTT	CASSWRSGGQPQHF
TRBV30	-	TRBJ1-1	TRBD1	TGTGCCTGGAGCCGGACAGGTTTAAACACTGAAGCTTTCTTT	CAWSRTGLNTEAFF
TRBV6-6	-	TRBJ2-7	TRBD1	TGTGCCAGCAGTTACTCCGGGACAGGAGACTACGAGCAGTACTTC	CASSYSGTGDYEQYF
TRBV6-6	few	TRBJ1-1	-	TGTGCCAGCAGTTACGGGGGGCCGGGTGAAGCTTTCTTT	CASSYGGPGEAFF
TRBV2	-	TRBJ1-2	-	TGTGCCCTCGGAGCCCGTTTCTATGGCTACACCTTC	CALGARFYGYTF
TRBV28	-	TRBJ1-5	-	TGTGCCAGCAGTTTACGCGGAGGAGGACAGCCCCAGCATTTT	CASSLRGGGQPQHF
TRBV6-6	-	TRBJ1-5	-	TGTGCCAGCAGTTACACTCAGGGAAGCAATCAGCCCCAGCATTTT	CASSYTQGSNQPQHF
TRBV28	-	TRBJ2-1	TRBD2	TGTGCCAGCACCGGGGGGTGGTCTAATGAGCAGTTCTTC	CASTGGWSNEQFF
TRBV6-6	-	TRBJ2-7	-	TGTGCCAGCAAGGGTGACGGAGGGGAGCAGTACTTC	CASKGDGGEQYF
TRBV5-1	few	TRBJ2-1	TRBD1	TGCGCCAGCAGCTCCCCGACAGGGTACTCCTACAATGAGCAGTTCTTC	CASSSPTGYSYNEQFF
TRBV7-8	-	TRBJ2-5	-	TGTGCCAGCAGCTTATACAGACAAGAGACCCAGTACTTC	CASSLYRQETQYF
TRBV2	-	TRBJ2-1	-	TGTGCCAGCACAGGGTATGGGTCCTACAATGAGCAGTTCTTC	CASTGYGSYNEQFF
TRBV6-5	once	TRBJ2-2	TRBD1	TGTGCCAGCACACACAGGACAGGGATCACCGGGGAGCTGTTTTTT	CASTHRTGITGELFF
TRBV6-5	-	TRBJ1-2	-	TGTGCCAGCAGTTCCGGGGGATACTATGGCTACACCTTC	CASSSGGYYGYTF
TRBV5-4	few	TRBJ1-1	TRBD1	TGTGCCAGCAGCTTGGGACAGGGAGTAGTCGGCACTGAAGCTTTCTTT	CASSLGQGVVGTEAFF
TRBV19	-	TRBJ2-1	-	TGTGCCAGTAGCGTCCGTTATGATTCGGATGAGCAGTTCTTC	CASSVRYDSDEQFF
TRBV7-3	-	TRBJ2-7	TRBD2	TGTGCCAGCAGCTTTGGCGGGAGCTCCTACGAGCAGTACTTC	CASSFGGSSYEQYF
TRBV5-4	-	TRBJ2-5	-	TGTGCCAGCACCTCAACCCCCCAAGAGACCCAGTACTTC	CASTSTPQETQYF
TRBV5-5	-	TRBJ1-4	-	TGTGCCAGCAGCAAGAATGCAGAGCTTTTTGCAACTAATGAAAAACTGTTTTTT	CASSKNAELFATNEKLFF
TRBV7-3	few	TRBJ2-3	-	TGTGCCAGCAGCCAAGACCCCTCCGCGGGTACGCAGTATTTT	CASSQDPSAGTQYF
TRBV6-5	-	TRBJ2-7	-	TGTGCCAGCAGTTACCTCGGCTGGGGGACCGAGCAGTACTTC	CASSYLGWGTEQYF
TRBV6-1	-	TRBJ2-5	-	TGTGCCAGCAGTGCAACAGGCGGGAATCGATGGACCCAGTACTTC	CASSATGGNRWTQYF
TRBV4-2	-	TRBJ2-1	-	TGTGCCAGCAGCCTCGTGGAGGGTCAGGGTGAGCAGTTCTTC	CASSLVEGQGEQFF
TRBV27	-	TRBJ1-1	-	TGTGCCAGCACAACCGGGACTACCGGAGGGACTGAAGCTTTCTTT	CASTTGTTGGTEAFF
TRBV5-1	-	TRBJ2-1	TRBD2	TGCGCCAGCAGCCCAAAAGGCGGGAGGGGGCTTGGGGAGCAGTTCTTC	CASSPKGGRGLGEQFF
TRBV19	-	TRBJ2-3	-	TGTGCCAGTAGTATAATACCTAGCACAGATACGCAGTATTTT	CASSIIPSTDTQYF
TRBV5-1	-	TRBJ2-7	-	TGCGCCAGCAGCCCCTTAGTCGGCTTAGAGCAGTACTTC	CASSPLVGLEQYF
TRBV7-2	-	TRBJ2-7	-	TGTGCCAGCAGCTTAATTCCGTCTCTACCTAGGTCGACCTACGAGCAGTACTTC	CASSLIPSLPRSTYEQYF
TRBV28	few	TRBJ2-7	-	TGTGCCAGCAGTTTATGGCAGGGGCGGGAGCAGTACTTC	CASSLWQGREQYF
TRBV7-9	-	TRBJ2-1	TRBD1	TGTGCCAGCAGCCCAGGGGGACCCTACAATGAGCAGTTCTTC	CASSPGGPYNEQFF
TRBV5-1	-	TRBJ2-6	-	TGCGCCAGCAGCTTGACGGTCACTAGGGGGATCGGCTCTGGGGCCAACGTCCTGACTTTC	CASSLTVTRGIGSGANVLTF
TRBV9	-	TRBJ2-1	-	TGTGCCAGCAGCGTAGGTGGTGGGGCATCCTACAATGAGCAGTTCTTC	CASSVGGGASYNEQFF
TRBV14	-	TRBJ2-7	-	TGTGCCAGCAGCTCAGGGTCGGTGCAGTACTTC	CASSSGSVQYF
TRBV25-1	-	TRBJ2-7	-	TGTGTCACGGGGAATCTCGGGAGGCAGTACTTC	CVTGNLGRQYF
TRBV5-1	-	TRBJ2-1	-	TGCGCCAGCAGCTCGGGACTCCCTATAGATGAGCAGTTCTTC	CASSSGLPIDEQFF
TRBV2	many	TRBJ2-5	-	TGTGCCAGCACTGGGGCAGAAGAGACCCAGTACTTC	CASTGAEETQYF
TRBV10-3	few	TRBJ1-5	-	TGTGCCATCAGTGAGTCGGGGGGTGGCAATCAGCCCCAGCATTTT	CAISESGGGNQPQHF
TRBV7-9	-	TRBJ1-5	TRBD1	TGTGCCAGCACCTCCGGGACAGGGGGGAGTCAGCCCCAGCATTTT	CASTSGTGGSQPQHF
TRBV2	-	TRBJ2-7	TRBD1	TGTGCCAGCAGTGAATACGAGACAGGGCTCAGCGAGCAGTACTTC	CASSEYETGLSEQYF